This T cell receptor (beta chain) originates from a study of T-cell reconstitution after alpha-beta-depleted transplantation in children. This sample's TCRbeta library carried unique molecular identifier barcodes. TCRdb reanalysed the PCR reads using MiXCR and keeps one entry per CDR3 protein. This table has about a million distinct CDR3 sequences, about 30% appearing once. Germline CDR1 DFQATT, CDR2 SNEGSKA (reference sequence). This CDR3 contains 15 residues. Trimming took off 0 bases at V and 8 bases at J, with 19 bases between the two ends. As to this clonotype: Its antigen remains unknown.

Study-wide points: T-cell counts and diversity were attributed mostly to newly produced T cells one year after transplant.

This TCR was sampled from a boy under three years old who had a stem cell transplant for SCID, so the T cells may come from the graft donor. The starting material was PBMCs, mostly from graft donor cells, obtained 360 days after TCRalphabeta/CD19-depleted stem cell transplant. The genes are TRBV20-1 and TRBJ1-2, with D possibly being TRBD1 (5 bases). The CDR3 here is CSARDRKQEALGYTF. CDR3 in DNA: TGCAGTGCTAGAGACAGGAAACAGGAGGCATTGGGCTACACCTTC.